This T cell receptor (beta chain) was observed in a study of cytomegalovirus exposure and HLA in healthy donors. As to this clone: The antigen remains undetermined.

Trimming removed 1 base from V and 4 bases from J, with 4 bases in between. The CDR3 consists of 11 residues. Per germline, CDR1 GTSNPN and CDR2 SVGIG (reference sequence). With 60 Vbeta and 13 Jbeta primers, the PCR was carried out. TCRdb's copy holds only in-frame clones and misses some; the assay was immunoSEQ multiplex PCR. This table holds about 140,000 clones, more than 60% found once. Study observations and caveats: About 87% or about 30% of the time was how often most TCR beta V segments were productive, according to an earlier analysis. TCR beta chains numbering some 150 were designated cytomegalovirus-associated.

The TCR comes from a woman between 50 and 59 years old in good health and CMV-seropositive. The sample taken for sequencing was PBMCs. This chain links TRBV30 with TRBJ2-5, with unresolved D. The CDR3 bases are TGTGCCTGGAGTGGAGGAGAGACCCAGTACTTC. Its translation: CAWSGGETQYF.